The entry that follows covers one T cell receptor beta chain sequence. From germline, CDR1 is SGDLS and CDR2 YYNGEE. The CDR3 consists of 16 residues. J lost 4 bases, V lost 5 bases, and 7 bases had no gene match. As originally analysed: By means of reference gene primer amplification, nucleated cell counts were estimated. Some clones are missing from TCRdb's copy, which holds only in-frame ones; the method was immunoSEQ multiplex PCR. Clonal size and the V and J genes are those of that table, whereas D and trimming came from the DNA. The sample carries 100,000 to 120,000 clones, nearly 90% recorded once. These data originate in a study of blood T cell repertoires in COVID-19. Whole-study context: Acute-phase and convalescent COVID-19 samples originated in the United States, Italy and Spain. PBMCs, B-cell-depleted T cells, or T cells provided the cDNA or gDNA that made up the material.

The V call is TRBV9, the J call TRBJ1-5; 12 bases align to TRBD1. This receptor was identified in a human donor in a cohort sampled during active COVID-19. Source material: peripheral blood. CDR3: CASRGRDRGRNQPQHF. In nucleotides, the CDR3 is TGTGCCAGCAGGGGCCGGGACAGGGGGCGTAATCAGCCCCAGCATTTT.